One sample yielded the 10 T cell receptor beta chains listed below, sequenced in a study of blood T cell repertoires in COVID-19. The protocol was immunoSEQ multiplex PCR, while the TCRdb copy is restricted to in-frame clones and leaves out a portion. Among roughly 150,000 clones listed, about 80% were seen once. The sequenced material came from peripheral blood. These receptors were obtained from a human donor in a cohort sampled during active COVID-19.

The chain combines TRBV20-1 with TRBJ2-5; TRBD1 agrees at 7 bases. CDR1 DFQATT and CDR2 SNEGSKA come from the germline V gene (reference sequence). The CDR3 extends over 15 amino acids. J gave up 2 bases and V 3 bases, and 9 bases lay outside the gene matches. CDR3 in amino acids: CSASETGVKQETQYF. CDR3 nucleotides: TGCAGTGCTAGTGAAACAGGGGTGAAGCAAGAGACCCAGTACTTC.

The V call is TRBV6-5, the J call TRBJ1-4, with TRBD1 identical over 8 bases. The CDR3 has 14 amino acids. J lost 11 bases, V lost 6 bases, and 11 bases had no gene match. The V gene's germline CDR1 is MNHEY and CDR2 SVGAGI. The CDR3, as DNA: TGTGCCAGCAGGACGCAGGGGGCTCGTGGGAAACTGTTTTTT. It encodes CASRTQGARGKLFF.

The chain is built from TRBV28 and TRBJ2-5; 9 bases match TRBD2. CDR3 length: 15 residues. The V gene's germline CDR1 is MDHEN and CDR2 SYDVKM. The trim removed 3 bases at V and 5 bases at J, leaving 7 bases unmatched. CDR3 in DNA: TGTGCCAGCAGTTTTACTATGAGCGGGAGGGAGACCCAGTACTTC. It codes for CASSFTMSGRETQYF. Full variable domain (outside the CDR3, taken from reference TRBV28 and TRBJ2-5): DVKVTQSSRYLVKRTGEKVFLECVQDMDHENMFWYRQDPGLGLRLIYFSYDVKMKEKGDIPEGYSVSREKKERFSLILESASTNQTSMYLCASSFTMSGRETQYFGPGTRLLVL.

On this clone: Other nucleotide sequences in the sample specify the same CDR3. The chain has TRBV18 and TRBJ2-7, with TRBD1 as a possible D gene (5 bases). The CDR3 length is 13 residues. Germline V gives CDR1 KGHSH, CDR2 LQKENI. The germline V and J ends were trimmed by 6 bases and 2 bases, with 11 bases remaining between them. This CDR3 reads CASSPDSPYEQYF. The DNA for the CDR3 is TGTGCCAGCTCTCCTGACAGCCCCTACGAGCAGTACTTC. Complete variable domain (other parts from reference TRBV18 and TRBJ2-7): NAGVMQNPRHLVRRRGQEARLRCSPMKGHSHVYWYRQLPEEGLKFMVYLQKENIIDESGMPKERFSAEFPKEGPSILRIQQVVRGDSAAYFCASSPDSPYEQYFGPGTRLTVT.

This chain joins TRBV28 and TRBJ1-3; D gene uncertain. This CDR3 comprises 12 residues. Germline CDR1 is MDHEN and CDR2 is SYDVKM. The germline V and J ends were trimmed by 6 bases and 4 bases, with 7 bases remaining between them. CDR3 protein: CASSPPGNTIYF. The CDR3 DNA reads as TGTGCCAGCAGCCCCCCAGGAAACACCATATATTTT. Together with reference TRBV28 and TRBJ1-3, the CDR3 gives the full variable domain: DVKVTQSSRYLVKRTGEKVFLECVQDMDHENMFWYRQDPGLGLRLIYFSYDVKMKEKGDIPEGYSVSREKKERFSLILESASTNQTSMYLCASSPPGNTIYFGEGSWLTVV.

This chain joins TRBV6-1 and TRBJ1-4; D perhaps matches TRBD1 (5 bases). CDR1 and CDR2 from the germline V gene are MNHNS and SASEGT. CDR3 length: 14 amino acids. Trimming stripped 2 bases from V and 7 bases from J, with 11 bases between. The CDR3 reads CASSEWQGFEKLFF. The CDR3 DNA reads TGTGCCAGCAGTGAATGGCAGGGCTTTGAAAAACTGTTTTTT.

V and J are TRBV6-2 or TRBV6-3 and TRBJ1-1; the match to TRBD1 covers 9 bases. Trimming took 6 bases from V and 0 from J; bases not matched to a gene: 2. The CDR3 is made up of 14 amino acids. CDR1 and CDR2 from the germline V gene are MNHEY and SVGEGT. Written as DNA, the CDR3 is TGTGCCAGCAGCAACAGGGGGCTGAACACTGAAGCTTTCTTT. Protein product: CASSNRGLNTEAFF.

J is TRBJ2-3 and V is TRBV19; 9 nucleotides align to TRBD2. Per the germline V gene, CDR1 is LNHDA and CDR2 is SQIVND (reference sequence). The length of the CDR3 is 16 residues. V shed 6 bases, J shed 2 bases, and the junction held 9 bases outside the gene matches. CDR3 protein: CASRPSGAPSTDTQYF. In DNA form, the CDR3 reads TGTGCCAGTAGGCCTAGCGGGGCCCCCTCCACAGATACGCAGTATTTT.

As for this clone: Other DNA variants within this sample encode the same CDR3. The chain uses TRBV3-1 (or the pseudogene TRBV3-2) and TRBJ1-6; D not certain. Deletions cut 8 bases from V and 0 bases from J, with 14 bases between. The CDR3 loop spans 16 amino acids. Germline lookup yields CDR1 LGHDT and CDR2 YNNKEL (reference sequence). DNA of the CDR3: TGTGCCAGCTCCTCTTCTGCGAGCTCCTATAATTCACCCCTCCACTTT. Protein product: CASSSSASSYNSPLHF.

The count of this clone is one. The limits of the CDR3 on the DNA are not certain, so only TCRdb's listed CDR3 is given. The chain is built from TRBV19 and TRBJ1-1. Per the germline V gene, CDR1 is LNHDA and CDR2 is SQIVND (reference sequence). The CDR3 adds up to 14 amino acids, both ends counted. CDR3 amino acids: CASTSVVVNTEAFF.